This is a list of T cell receptor beta chains from one sample in a study of T-cell reconstitution after alpha-beta-depleted transplantation in children. Using its own MiXCR run on the PCR reads, TCRdb lists one record per CDR3 protein. This table holds 450,000 to 700,000 distinct CDR3 sequences, around 27% found once. The sequencing here drew on PBMCs, taken before TCRalphabeta/CD19-depleted stem cell transplant. These receptors came from a boy under two years old with Wiskott-Aldrich syndrome, due to receive a stem cell transplant. The CDR3 runs from the conserved cysteine through the conserved F or W. Each record gives: clone size, D gene, J gene, V gene, CDR3 protein, CDR3 DNA. D genes are given only for firm matches. Clone size is stated in some rows and not others, as once, few, many or a class when expanded.

. TRBD2 TRBJ2-3 TRBV20-1 CSAGFFGRGDTQYF TGCAGTGCCGGCTTCTTTGGGAGGGGAGATACGCAGTATTTT
few . TRBJ2-7 TRBV20-1 CSLFRDKSYEQYF TGCAGTCTTTTCCGGGACAAATCCTACGAGCAGTACTTC
. . TRBJ2-1 TRBV12-3/TRBV12-4 CASSLKPVNEQFF TGTGCCAGCAGTTTAAAGCCCGTCAATGAGCAGTTCTTC
. . TRBJ1-1 TRBV5-1 CASSLLTNTEAFF TGCGCCAGCAGCTTGCTTACGAACACTGAAGCTTTCTTT
. . TRBJ1-5 TRBV5-4 CASSLTVWQMNQPQHF TGTGCCAGCAGCTTGACGGTTTGGCAGATGAATCAGCCCCAGCATTTT
. . TRBJ2-7 TRBV21-1 CASIPSGTKSSYEQYF TGTGCCAGCATCCCTAGCGGGACAAAGAGCTCCTACGAGCAGTACTTC
. . TRBJ2-7 TRBV6-1 CAARRLPYEQYF TGTGCCGCCCGCCGCCTCCCCTACGAGCAGTACTTC
few . TRBJ2-2 TRBV27 CASSSLGRGYTGELFF TGTGCCAGCAGCTCCCTTGGACGAGGATACACCGGGGAGCTGTTTTTT
. . TRBJ2-5 TRBV27 CASSPLLGETQYF TGTGCCAGCAGTCCCCTCCTCGGGGAGACCCAGTACTTC
. TRBD2 TRBJ2-7 TRBV5-1 CASSVGTYPGGPLDEQYF TGCGCCAGCAGCGTTGGGACCTATCCGGGAGGGCCGCTTGACGAGCAGTACTTC
. . TRBJ1-1 TRBV29-1 CSAIRGGNTEAFF TGCAGCGCCATTCGCGGAGGGAACACTGAAGCTTTCTTT
. TRBD2 TRBJ2-1 TRBV15 CATSQMGGEQFF TGTGCCACCAGCCAAATGGGGGGGGAGCAGTTCTTC
. . TRBJ1-1 TRBV5-1 CASRPGPNTEAFF TGCGCCAGCAGGCCCGGGCCAAACACTGAAGCTTTCTTT
few . TRBJ1-1 TRBV20-1 CSARSGWTEAFF TGCAGTGCTAGGAGCGGTTGGACTGAAGCTTTCTTT
. TRBD1 TRBJ1-2 TRBV5-1 CASSARTGTYGYTF TGCGCCAGCAGCGCCCGGACAGGAACCTATGGCTACACCTTC
. . TRBJ2-1 TRBV12-3/TRBV12-4 CATNRDRHNEQFF TGTGCCACCAACCGAGACAGACACAATGAGCAGTTCTTC
. TRBD2 TRBJ2-1 TRBV9 CASSEHLAGGFRNEQFF TGTGCCAGCAGCGAACATCTAGCGGGAGGGTTTCGCAATGAGCAGTTCTTC
. . TRBJ2-3 TRBV5-1 CASSLLGLQIPDTQYF TGCGCCAGCAGCTTGTTAGGACTACAAATCCCAGATACGCAGTATTTT
. . TRBJ2-1 TRBV20-1 CSAISGADGEQFF TGCAGTGCTATCTCGGGGGCGGATGGTGAGCAGTTCTTC
. . TRBJ2-3 TRBV7-3 CASSLTGGYTDTQYF TGTGCCAGCAGCTTAACGGGGGGATACACAGATACGCAGTATTTT
. TRBD1 TRBJ1-4 TRBV10-3 CAISESTPGQRKLFF TGTGCCATCAGTGAGTCGACTCCGGGACAGAGAAAACTGTTTTTT
. TRBD2 TRBJ2-1 TRBV20-1 CSATVLAGAYEQFF TGCAGTGCTACCGTACTAGCGGGAGCCTATGAGCAGTTCTTC
. TRBD1 TRBJ1-3 TRBV6-1 CASSLGQDYSGNTIYF TGTGCCAGCAGCCTCGGACAGGACTACTCTGGAAACACCATATATTTT
few TRBD2 TRBJ2-1 TRBV5-1 CASRLLAVSYNEQFF TGCGCCAGCAGACTCCTAGCGGTCTCCTACAATGAGCAGTTCTTC
few . TRBJ2-5 TRBV7-2 CASSLGRTQYF TGTGCCAGCAGCTTAGGAAGAACCCAGTACTTC
few . TRBJ2-3 TRBV27 CASSPIGDTQYF TGTGCCAGCAGCCCTATCGGAGATACGCAGTATTTT